This is a list of T cell receptor beta chains from one sample in a study of blood T cell repertoires in COVID-19. Data came from immunoSEQ multiplex PCR; TCRdb stores just in-frame clones and leaves some out. The sample has 270,000 or so clones; roughly 79% are singletons. What was sequenced was peripheral blood. Receptor source: a woman in her fifties or sixties with active or convalescent COVID-19. CDR3s include the opening cysteine and the closing phenylalanine or tryptophan. The order of the fields is D gene, J gene, V gene, clone size, CDR3 protein, CDR3 DNA. D genes are given only for firm matches. Where a row states a size, it is once, few, many or the class of an expanded clone; other rows omit it.

d_gene: TRBD1
j_gene: TRBJ2-7
v_gene: TRBV4-2
abundance: .
CDR3aa: CASARDRDYEQYF
CDR3nt: TGTGCCAGCGCGCGGGACAGGGACTACGAGCAGTACTTC

d_gene: TRBD2
j_gene: TRBJ2-7
v_gene: TRBV5-1
abundance: few
CDR3aa: CASSSGTSGGKGEQYF
CDR3nt: TGCGCCAGCAGCTCAGGGACTAGCGGGGGAAAAGGTGAGCAGTACTTC

d_gene: .
j_gene: TRBJ2-7
v_gene: TRBV7-9
abundance: .
CDR3aa: CASSPSDYEQYF
CDR3nt: TGTGCCAGCAGCCCTTCAGACTACGAGCAGTACTTC

d_gene: .
j_gene: TRBJ2-2
v_gene: TRBV5-1
abundance: once
CDR3aa: CASSFFGGGGELFF
CDR3nt: TGCGCCAGCAGCTTTTTCGGGGGAGGCGGGGAGCTGTTTTTT

d_gene: .
j_gene: TRBJ1-1
v_gene: TRBV30
abundance: once
CDR3aa: CAWSFGRYTEAFF
CDR3nt: TGTGCCTGGAGCTTTGGGCGTTACACTGAAGCTTTCTTT

d_gene: TRBD1
j_gene: TRBJ1-5
v_gene: TRBV7-2
abundance: .
CDR3aa: CASSLAGTGVQPQHF
CDR3nt: TGTGCCAGCAGCTTGGCCGGGACAGGGGTTCAGCCCCAGCATTTT

d_gene: .
j_gene: TRBJ1-4
v_gene: TRBV19
abundance: .
CDR3aa: CASSPSGAGGKLFF
CDR3nt: TGTGCCAGTAGTCCCTCAGGGGCGGGAGGAAAACTGTTTTTT

d_gene: TRBD2
j_gene: TRBJ2-3
v_gene: TRBV3-1/TRBV3-2
abundance: .
CDR3aa: CASSQFSGERTDTQYF
CDR3nt: TGTGCCAGCAGCCAATTTAGCGGGGAACGCACAGATACGCAGTATTTT

d_gene: TRBD1
j_gene: TRBJ1-2
v_gene: TRBV4-1
abundance: .
CDR3aa: CASSQAGFDRGHYGYTF
CDR3nt: TGCGCCAGCAGCCAAGCGGGATTTGACAGGGGCCACTATGGCTACACCTTC

d_gene: .
j_gene: TRBJ1-4
v_gene: TRBV5-5
abundance: .
CDR3aa: CASGELGAEEKLFF
CDR3nt: TGTGCCAGCGGAGAGTTGGGAGCGGAGGAAAAACTGTTTTTT

d_gene: .
j_gene: TRBJ1-1
v_gene: TRBV5-8
abundance: .
CDR3aa: CASLLGGARGTEAFF
CDR3nt: TGTGCCAGCCTTCTGGGGGGGGCCCGAGGGACTGAAGCTTTCTTT

d_gene: TRBD1
j_gene: TRBJ2-7
v_gene: TRBV18
abundance: once
CDR3aa: CASSRDRASYEQYF
CDR3nt: TGTGCCAGCTCACGTGACAGGGCCTCCTACGAGCAGTACTTC

d_gene: TRBD2
j_gene: TRBJ2-1
v_gene: TRBV10-1
abundance: .
CDR3aa: CASSDGGTMKNEQFF
CDR3nt: TGCGCCAGCAGTGATGGAGGGACTATGAAAAATGAGCAGTTCTTC

d_gene: .
j_gene: TRBJ1-3
v_gene: TRBV7-6
abundance: .
CDR3aa: CASSRGPYSGNTIYF
CDR3nt: TGTGCCAGCAGCCGGGGTCCTTACTCTGGAAACACCATATATTTT

d_gene: .
j_gene: TRBJ1-1
v_gene: TRBV5-1
abundance: .
CDR3aa: CASSLDVAEAFF
CDR3nt: TGCGCCAGCAGCTTGGATGTGGCAGAAGCTTTCTTT

d_gene: .
j_gene: TRBJ1-1
v_gene: TRBV10-3
abundance: once
CDR3aa: CATCGTPNPEAFF
CDR3nt: TGTGCCACCTGCGGGACCCCGAACCCTGAAGCTTTCTTT